The T cell receptor beta chain under discussion was sequenced for a study of blood T cell repertoires in COVID-19. Study-level background: COVID-19 samples, acute and convalescent, were from the United States, Italy and Spain. PBMCs, B-cell-depleted T cells, or T cells provided the cDNA or gDNA that made up the material.

The CDR3 is made up of 13 amino acids. Looked up from germline, CDR1 is MGHRA and CDR2 is YSYEKL. V shed 4 bases and J shed 3 bases, with 10 bases lying between them. In the authors' workflow: The assay estimated nucleated cells by amplifying reference gene primers. Assay: immunoSEQ multiplex PCR; the TCRdb copy retains only in-frame clones and omits some. Clonal size and the V and J genes are those of that table, whereas D and trimming came from the DNA. This sample has more than 100,000 clones, with 88% found just once. The chain links TRBV4-1 to TRBJ2-7, with D possibly TRBD2 on 5 matching bases. Sequencing input: peripheral blood. The origin of this receptor is a woman between 50 and 59 years old with active or convalescent COVID-19. The CDR3 is CASSPIGGYEQYF. CDR3 DNA: TGCGCCAGCAGCCCCATAGGAGGCTACGAGCAGTACTTC.